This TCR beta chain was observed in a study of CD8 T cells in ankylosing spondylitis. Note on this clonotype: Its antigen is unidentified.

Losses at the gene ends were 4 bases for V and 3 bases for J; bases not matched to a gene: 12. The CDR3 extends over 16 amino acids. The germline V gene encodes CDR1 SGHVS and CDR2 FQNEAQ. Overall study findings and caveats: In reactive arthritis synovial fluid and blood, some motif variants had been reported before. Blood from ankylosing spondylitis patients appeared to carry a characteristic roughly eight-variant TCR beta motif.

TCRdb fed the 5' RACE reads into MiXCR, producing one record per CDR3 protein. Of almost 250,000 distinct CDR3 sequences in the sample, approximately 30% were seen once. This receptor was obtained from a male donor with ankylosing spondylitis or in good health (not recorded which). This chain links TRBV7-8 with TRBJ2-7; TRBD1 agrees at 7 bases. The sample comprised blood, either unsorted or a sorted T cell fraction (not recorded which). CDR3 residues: CASSSIPPGQRYEQYF. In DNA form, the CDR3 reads TGTGCCAGCAGCTCCATTCCGCCGGGACAGCGCTACGAGCAGTACTTC. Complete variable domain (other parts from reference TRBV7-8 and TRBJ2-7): GAGVSQSPRYKVAKRGQDVALRCDPISGHVSLFWYQQALGQGPEFLTYFQNEAQLDKSGLPSDRFFAERPEGSVSTLKIQRTQQEDSAVYLCASSSIPPGQRYEQYFGPGTRLTVT.